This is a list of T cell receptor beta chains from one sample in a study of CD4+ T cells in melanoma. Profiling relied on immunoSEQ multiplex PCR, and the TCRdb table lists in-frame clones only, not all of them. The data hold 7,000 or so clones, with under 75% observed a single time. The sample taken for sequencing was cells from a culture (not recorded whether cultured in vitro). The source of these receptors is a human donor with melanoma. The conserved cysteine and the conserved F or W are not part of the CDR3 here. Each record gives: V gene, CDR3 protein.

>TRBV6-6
ASSYSGQGYGYT
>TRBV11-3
ASSFGAGDIQY
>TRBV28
ASSLRGLGGYT
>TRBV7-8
ASSNRTGRGGYT
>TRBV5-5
ASIPPQRGGYT
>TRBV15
ATSRGAGYNEQF
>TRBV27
ASSLMGGRVTGELF
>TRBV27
ASSLNGRYEQY
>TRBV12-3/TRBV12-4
ASSPSNYGYT
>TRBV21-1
ASSKNGSWPSGQGSKWDYGYT
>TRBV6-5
ASSNTGGGYEQY
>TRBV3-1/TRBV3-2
ASSQPGTGAYGYT
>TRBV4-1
ASSPGTGGWDTEAF
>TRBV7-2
ASSPRQTNTGELF
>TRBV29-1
SVEATGGSYT
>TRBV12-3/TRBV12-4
ASGDNEQF
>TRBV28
ASSAQGRGFYGYT
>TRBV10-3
AISESWQRNSNQPQH
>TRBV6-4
ASSDWPGSTDTQY
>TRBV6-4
ASSEQGLSGANVLT
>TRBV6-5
ASRQGAGNQPQH
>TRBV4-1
ASSQDKGASGGYT
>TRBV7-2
ASSLESRAEAF
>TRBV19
ASSWTGLRTDTQY
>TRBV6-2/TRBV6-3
ASSSSGGSETQY
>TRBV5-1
ASSSEPGTGGLQH
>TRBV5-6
ASSRSGDRVYNEQF
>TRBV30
AWGHREGKPQH
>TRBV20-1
SASPLARETQY
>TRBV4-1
ASSQDWPGSDEQF
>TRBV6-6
ASSYPQETGYEQY
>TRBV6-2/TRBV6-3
ASSYSSDKDLPYFSYEQY
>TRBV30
AWRVTAGGISGANVLT
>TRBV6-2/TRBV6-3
ASSYSPSDTQY
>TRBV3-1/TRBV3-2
ASSQERWRGNEQY
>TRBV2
ASSEDLRGGGYT
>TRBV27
ASSLMDRVNTQY
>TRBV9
ASSPGGDTDTQY
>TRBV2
ASSEDRGLSYEQY
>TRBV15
ATSTGQGAAEAF